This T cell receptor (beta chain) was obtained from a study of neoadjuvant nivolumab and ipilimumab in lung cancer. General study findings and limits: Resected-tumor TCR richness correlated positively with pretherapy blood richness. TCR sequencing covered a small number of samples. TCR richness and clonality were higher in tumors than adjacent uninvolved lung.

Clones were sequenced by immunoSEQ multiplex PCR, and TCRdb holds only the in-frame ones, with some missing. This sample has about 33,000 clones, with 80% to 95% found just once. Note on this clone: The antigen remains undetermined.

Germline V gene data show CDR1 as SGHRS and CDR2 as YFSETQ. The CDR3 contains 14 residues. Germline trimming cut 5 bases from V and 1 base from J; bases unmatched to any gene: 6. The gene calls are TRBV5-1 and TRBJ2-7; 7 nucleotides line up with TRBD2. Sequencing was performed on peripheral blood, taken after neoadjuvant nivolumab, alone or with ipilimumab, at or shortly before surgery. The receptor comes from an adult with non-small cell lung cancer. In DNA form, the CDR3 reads TGCGCCAGCAGTATGAGCGGGGCATCCTACGAGCAGTACTTC. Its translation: CASSMSGASYEQYF.